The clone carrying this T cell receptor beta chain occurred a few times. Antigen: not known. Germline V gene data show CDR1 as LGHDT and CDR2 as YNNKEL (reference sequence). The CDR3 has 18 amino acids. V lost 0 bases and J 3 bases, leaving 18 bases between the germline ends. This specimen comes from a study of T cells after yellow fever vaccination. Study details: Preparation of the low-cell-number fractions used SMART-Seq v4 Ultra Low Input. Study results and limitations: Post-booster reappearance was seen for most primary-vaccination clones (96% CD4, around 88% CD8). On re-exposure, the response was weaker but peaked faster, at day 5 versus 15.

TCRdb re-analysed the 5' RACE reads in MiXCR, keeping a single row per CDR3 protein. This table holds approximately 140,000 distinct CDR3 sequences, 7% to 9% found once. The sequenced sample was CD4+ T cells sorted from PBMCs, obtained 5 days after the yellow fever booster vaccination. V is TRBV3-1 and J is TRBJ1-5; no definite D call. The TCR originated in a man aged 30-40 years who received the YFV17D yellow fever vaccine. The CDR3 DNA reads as TGTGCCAGCAGCCAAGATAGGCCCGTGGCGCGAGACAATCAGCCCCAGCATTTT. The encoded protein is CASSQDRPVARDNQPQHF. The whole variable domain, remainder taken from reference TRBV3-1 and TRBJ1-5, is DTAVSQTPKYLVTQMGNDKSIKCEQNLGHDTMYWYKQDSKKFLKIMFSYNNKELIINETVPNRFSPKSPDKAHLNLHINSLELGDSAVYFCASSQDRPVARDNQPQHFGDGTRLSIL.